The sequence of this T cell receptor (beta chain) was determined in a study of cytomegalovirus exposure and HLA in healthy donors. General study points: Near-uniform donor sequencing depth was presumed by presence/absence analyses. Follow-up analysis found HLA locus-dependent TCR association rates, highest for DRB1 and lowest for HLA-C.

Whereas donors were nominally healthy upon sampling, unrecorded immune exposures were probable. Vbeta (60) and Jbeta (13) primers were used in the PCR. Produced via immunoSEQ multiplex PCR; TCRdb's table is partial and in-frame only. With 150,000 to 200,000 clones in the sample, the ten largest clones hold 0.7% to 0.8%. Of note for this clone: Its target is not known.

Germline-derived CDR1 and CDR2 are MGHRA and YSYEKL. The CDR3 runs 15 residues. The V end was cut by 0 bases, the J end by 5 bases, with 14 bases between. The material sequenced was PBMCs. V gene TRBV4-1 combines with J gene TRBJ2-7; possible D gene TRBD1, 6 bases. The receptor's source is a woman under 30 in good health and CMV-seropositive. CDR3 nucleotide sequence: TGCGCCAGCAGCCAAGATGGGCAGACAGGTGACGAGCAGTACTTC. Translating it yields CASSQDGQTGDEQYF.